One sample yielded the 32 T cell receptor beta chains listed below, sequenced in a study of beta chain features in type 1 diabetes. The study reverse transcribed the entire isolated RNA, so it sequenced expressed TCRB transcripts. Only in-frame clones appear in the TCRdb table, and some are missing; sequencing was by immunoSEQ multiplex PCR. In the table there are hundreds of thousands of clones, over 9.5% of which are singletons. Source material: naive CD4+ T cells from blood. The origin of the receptors is a woman under 30 in good health.

V usage is TRBV2 and J usage is TRBJ2-2; D is possibly TRBD2 (5 bases). The CDR3 is 14 amino acids. CDR1 and CDR2 (germline): SNHLY, FYNNEI. V was trimmed by 5 bases and J by 1 base, leaving 8 bases between them. CDR3 nucleotides: TGTGCCAGCAGTCGGGGAGAGAACACCGGGGAGCTGTTTTTT. It codes for CASSRGENTGELFF. The whole variable domain, filled in from reference TRBV2 and TRBJ2-2, reads EPEVTQTPSHQVTQMGQEVILRCVPISNHLYFYWYRQILGQKVEFLVSFYNNEISEKSEIFDDQFSVERPDGSNFTLKIRSTKLEDSAMYFCASSRGENTGELFFGEGSRLTVL.

This sequence joins TRBV9 and TRBJ2-3, with D tentatively TRBD2 (6 bases). With 0 bases removed from V and 4 bases from J, the gap between germline ends came to 12 bases. The CDR3 sequence is 15 residues long. The germline V gene has CDR1 SGDLS and CDR2 YYNGEE. The CDR3 reads CASSVGGDKADTQYF. The CDR3 DNA reads TGTGCCAGCAGCGTAGGGGGGGATAAAGCAGATACGCAGTATTTT.

This clone showed up just a few times. The J gene is TRBJ2-2, the V gene TRBV4-2; weak D call: TRBD2 (5 bases). Per the germline V gene, CDR1 is LGHNA and CDR2 is YNFKEQ. The CDR3 is 16 residues long. V was cut by 2 bases and J by 7 bases, with 17 bases left in between. CDR3 bases: TGTGCCAGCAGCCAACGAAGCGGTCAAGGAATCGGGGAGCTGTTTTTT. This sequence encodes CASSQRSGQGIGELFF.

The rearrangement links TRBV21-1 to TRBJ2-7; the table's TRBD1 call for D was not verified on the DNA. TRBV21-1 is classified as a pseudogene. CDR3 length: 13 amino acids. The CDR3 protein is CATAGQVTYEQYF. The CDR3 coding sequence is TGTGCCACTGCGGGACAGGTAACCTACGAGCAGTACTTC.

V and J are TRBV18 and TRBJ2-5; 8 nucleotides match TRBD2. Germline-derived CDR1 and CDR2 are KGHSH and LQKENI. The length of the CDR3 is 15 residues. V lost 3 bases, J lost 5 bases, and 8 bases stayed unmatched. CDR3 nucleotides: TGTGCCAGCTCACCTTACCGGGAGGGGCACGAGACCCAGTACTTC. Protein product: CASSPYREGHETQYF.

The rearrangement links TRBV18 to TRBJ2-1; no clear D. Trimming took off 4 bases at V and 6 bases at J, with 10 bases between the two ends. This CDR3 region has 13 residues. The germline V gene encodes CDR1 KGHSH and CDR2 LQKENI. The CDR3 spells CASSLTLFNEQFF. CDR3 bases: TGTGCCAGCTCACTCACCCTATTCAATGAGCAGTTCTTC.

The chain uses TRBV7-6 and TRBJ1-6, with D perhaps TRBD1 (5 bases). This CDR3 is built from 15 residues. Trimming took off 0 bases at V and 10 bases at J, with 13 bases between the two ends. CDR1 is SGHVS, CDR2 FNYEAQ, per germline. As DNA, the CDR3 is TGTGCCAGCAGCTTAGCGAGTCAGGGTAAATCACCCCTCCACTTT. It specifies CASSLASQGKSPLHF.

This clone has just a few counts. Here the CDR3 DNA reads TGTGCCAGCAGCTTAGTACAGGAACCCTACGAGCAGTACGTC. It encodes CASSLVQEPYEQYV. The chain employs TRBV7-9 and TRBJ2-7, with D perhaps matching TRBD1 (5 bases). V was pared by 1 base and J by 2 bases, with 9 bases between. Germline loops: CDR1 SEHNR, CDR2 FQNEAQ (reference sequence). This CDR3 region has 14 residues.

The chain employs TRBV7-3 and TRBJ2-5; possibly TRBD1 or TRBD2 for D (5 bases each). CDR3 length: 13 amino acids. Germline lookup yields CDR1 SGHTA and CDR2 FQGTGA. The V and J ends lost 5 bases and 2 bases respectively, with 9 bases between them. CDR3 nucleotide sequence: TGTGCCAGCAGCCAGGGAGTTCAAGAGACCCAGTACTTC. Amino acids: CASSQGVQETQYF.

This clone was detected only a few times. This chain joins TRBV30 and TRBJ2-7; perhaps TRBD1 as D (6 bases). The CDR3 spans 13 residues. CDR1 is GTSNPN and CDR2 is SVGIG in the germline V gene (reference sequence). V lost 3 bases and J 0 bases, leaving 9 bases between the germline ends. The DNA for the CDR3 is TGTGCCTGGAGCGAGGACAGCTCCTACGAGCAGTACTTC. Its translation is CAWSEDSSYEQYF.

A remark on this clone: This specimen includes other DNA sequences encoding the same CDR3. The rearrangement uses TRBV7-2 and TRBJ2-1; 11 bases align to TRBD2. V trimming: 5 bases; J trimming: 2 bases; junction bases outside the gene matches: 2. The length of the CDR3 is 15 residues. Germline V CDR1 and CDR2: SGHTA, FQGNSA. The CDR3 loop is CASSLGLAAYNEQFF. The CDR3 DNA sequence: TGTGCCAGCAGCCTGGGACTAGCGGCCTACAATGAGCAGTTCTTC.

The chain joins TRBV30 to TRBJ1-4; possibly TRBD1 for D (6 bases). CDR3 size: 12 residues. The germline CDR1 and CDR2 sequences are GTSNPN and SVGIG (reference sequence). The ends were cut back, 5 bases at V and 8 bases at J, with 12 bases in the middle. CDR3 sequence: CAWGQQPEKLFF. The CDR3 DNA follows: TGTGCCTGGGGACAGCAACCAGAAAAACTGTTTTTT.

The CDR3 coding sequence is TGTGCCAGCAGTTCAGGGGTTTCGAACACCGGGGAGCTGTTTTTT. This translates into CASSSGVSNTGELFF. The genes are TRBV25-1 and TRBJ2-2, with D possibly TRBD1 on 6 matching bases. From germline, CDR1 is MGHDK and CDR2 SYGVNS. This CDR3 is built from 15 residues. V gave up 5 bases and J gave up 0 bases, with 10 bases separating them.

This clone has just a few counts. The chain joins TRBV10-3 to TRBJ2-2; no definite D call. V lost 3 bases, J lost 2 bases, and 1 base lay in between. CDR1 is ENHRY and CDR2 is SYGVKD in the germline V gene. The CDR3 has 12 amino acids. Written as DNA, the CDR3 is TGTGCCATCAGTGACAACACCGGGGAGCTGTTTTTT. Amino acids: CAISDNTGELFF.

This clone was seen more than once but under ten times. The chain joins TRBV4-1 to TRBJ1-5; 7 nucleotides match TRBD1. With V trimmed by 1 base and J by 15 bases, 12 bases remained unmatched. This CDR3 spans 14 amino acids. The germline V gene has CDR1 MGHRA and CDR2 YSYEKL. The CDR3 sequence is CASSQGQGKRRTHF. The CDR3 DNA follows: TGCGCCAGCAGCCAAGGACAGGGCAAGAGGCGCACGCATTTT.

This chain joins TRBV18 and TRBJ2-7, with D possibly matching TRBD1 (5 bases). Germline V gives CDR1 KGHSH, CDR2 LQKENI. V was cut by 8 bases and J by 2 bases, with 28 bases left in between. The CDR3 loop spans 18 amino acids. As DNA, the CDR3 is TGTGCCAGCCTCACACGGAAGACAGCCACCCTAGGGCCCTACGAGCAGTACGTC. As protein: CASLTRKTATLGPYEQYV.

This clone was seen more than once but under ten times. In the same sample, other DNA sequences code for this CDR3. The V call is TRBV18, the J call TRBJ2-5; D is unresolved. V was pared by 6 bases and J by 5 bases, with 7 bases between. This CDR3 region has 11 residues. Per the germline V gene, CDR1 is KGHSH and CDR2 is LQKENI. As DNA, the CDR3 is TGTGCCAGCTCGGCTCAGGAGACCCAGTACTTC. It yields the protein CASSAQETQYF.

The rearrangement joins TRBV7-9 to TRBJ1-2; D gene uncertain. V was pared by 6 bases and J by 2 bases, with 7 bases between. The CDR3 has 12 amino acids. Germline V gives CDR1 SEHNR, CDR2 FQNEAQ (reference sequence). CDR3 DNA: TGTGCCAGCAGGTACTTCAACTATGGCTACACCTTC. Amino acid sequence: CASRYFNYGYTF.

This clone was detected only a few times. V gene TRBV5-1 combines with J gene TRBJ2-3, with D hard to call. V lost 0 bases, J lost 0 bases, and 11 bases lay in between. The CDR3 has 16 amino acids. In germline, CDR1 is SGHRS, CDR2 YFSETQ. The CDR3 DNA sequence: TGCGCCAGCAGCTTGGGGGAACCACTTAGCACAGATACGCAGTATTTT. Encoded protein: CASSLGEPLSTDTQYF.

This chain links TRBV4-3 with TRBJ2-2; D gene ambiguous. CDR1 is LGHNA, CDR2 YSLEER, per germline. Trimming took off 2 bases at V and 6 bases at J, with 10 bases between the two ends. The CDR3 runs 14 residues. The CDR3 loop is CASSQIRVAGELFF. The CDR3 bases are TGCGCCAGCAGCCAAATTCGGGTGGCCGGGGAGCTGTTTTTT.

V is TRBV25-1 and J is TRBJ2-7, with D hard to call. Germline V gene lookup returns CDR1 MGHDK and CDR2 SYGVNS. V was cut by 3 bases and J by 0 bases, with 12 bases left in between. This CDR3 is built from 15 residues. CDR3 coding DNA: TGTGCCAGCAGTGATCCGCGGAAACTCTCCTACGAGCAGTACTTC. Translated, it gives CASSDPRKLSYEQYF.

The chain is built from TRBV9 and TRBJ2-1; weak D call: TRBD1 (6 bases). V lost 5 bases and J 4 bases, leaving 16 bases between the germline ends. The CDR3 is made up of 15 amino acids. Germline CDR1 reads SGDLS; CDR2 reads YYNGEE. DNA of the CDR3: TGTGCCAGCAGTAATGCCGGGACAATTTACAATGAGCAGTTCTTC. Its translation: CASSNAGTIYNEQFF.

In this sample, this clone turned up a few times. V gene TRBV7-9 combines with J gene TRBJ1-4, with unresolved D. Looked up from germline, CDR1 is SEHNR and CDR2 is FQNEAQ (reference sequence). This CDR3 region has 18 residues. The V end was cut by 5 bases, the J end by 8 bases, with 27 bases between. The CDR3 nucleotides are TGTGCCAGCAGCCTCGCCTTTGTGGGCATCGGAGAAAGCGAAAAACTGTTTTTT. Protein sequence: CASSLAFVGIGESEKLFF.

V gene TRBV5-1 combines with J gene TRBJ1-2; D remains unclear. The CDR3 has 13 amino acids. CDR1 and CDR2 (germline): SGHRS, YFSETQ. Trimming took 2 bases from V and 10 from J, leaving 15 bases between them. The CDR3 nucleotides read TGCGCCAGCAGCTTAACCTACCTAAGTGTCTACACCTTC. This codes for CASSLTYLSVYTF.

This sequence joins TRBV29-1 and TRBJ2-5; D may match TRBD1 or TRBD2 (5 bases each). The germline CDR1 and CDR2 sequences are SQVTM and ANQGSEA. The CDR3 is made up of 14 amino acids. Trimming removed 8 bases from V and 4 bases from J, with 20 bases in between. In DNA, the CDR3 is TGCAGCAACGGCGCGGCGCAGAGGGGAGAGACCCAGTACTTC. Translating it yields CSNGAAQRGETQYF.

The table lists this clone with a few counts. V gene TRBV5-1 combines with J gene TRBJ2-5; 7 bases match TRBD1. Germline V CDR1 and CDR2: SGHRS, YFSETQ. The J segment lost 0 bases and the V segment lost 7 bases, leaving 3 bases of the junction unmatched. The CDR3 spans 13 residues. CDR3 coding DNA: TGCGCCAGCGGACAGGCCAACCAAGAGACCCAGTACTTC. Its translation is CASGQANQETQYF. The full variable domain, its missing parts supplied by reference TRBV5-1 and TRBJ2-5, is KAGVTQTPRYLIKTRGQQVTLSCSPISGHRSVSWYQQTPGQGLQFLFEYFSETQRNKGNFPGRFSGRQFSNSRSEMNVSTLELGDSALYLCASGQANQETQYFGPGTRLLVL.

The chain has TRBV6-5 and TRBJ2-5, with D hard to call. CDR1 MNHEY and CDR2 SVGAGI come from the germline V gene. V was clipped by 8 bases and J by 5 bases, with 15 bases between them. The CDR3 has 13 residues. The CDR3 spells CASANLVAETQYF. Written as DNA, the CDR3 is TGTGCCAGCGCTAACCTCGTGGCGGAGACCCAGTACTTC.

The gene calls are TRBV27 and TRBJ1-1; no definite D call. CDR1 is MNHEY and CDR2 is SMNVEV in the germline V gene (reference sequence). The CDR3 consists of 13 residues. Trimming left V 3 bases short and J 3 bases short, with 8 bases between. The CDR3 sequence: CASSLSGYTEAFF. In nucleotides, the CDR3 is TGTGCCAGCAGTTTGAGCGGGTACACTGAAGCTTTCTTT.

The gene calls are TRBV25-1 and TRBJ1-3; unclear D gene. The CDR3 is made up of 14 amino acids. Trimming stripped 1 base from V and 4 bases from J, with 8 bases between. From germline, CDR1 is MGHDK and CDR2 SYGVNS. Written as DNA, the CDR3 is TGTGCCAGCAGTGAATTGGGTCCCGGAAACACCATATATTTT. Its translation is CASSELGPGNTIYF.

The chain combines TRBV7-2 with TRBJ1-1; 7 bases map to TRBD1. The junction had 8 bases not matched to a gene; V was cut back by 5 bases and J by 2 bases. This CDR3 is 15 amino acids long. Germline CDR1 SGHTA, CDR2 FQGNSA. DNA for the CDR3: TGTGCCAGCAGCCCCGCACAGGGGATTAACACTGAAGCTTTCTTT. This translates into CASSPAQGINTEAFF.

The CDR3 region is CASRTRRGSYNEQFF. In DNA, the CDR3 is TGTGCCAGCAGGACCCGGCGGGGCTCCTACAATGAGCAGTTCTTC. This chain connects TRBV21-1 to TRBJ2-1; the listed D gene, TRBD2, was not tested against the DNA. TRBV21-1 is a recognized pseudogene. The CDR3 consists of 15 residues.

The gene calls are TRBV5-1 and TRBJ2-3, with TRBD1 identical over 9 bases. CDR1 SGHRS and CDR2 YFSETQ come from the germline V gene. The trim removed 2 bases at V and 0 bases at J, leaving 1 base unmatched. The CDR3 totals 15 residues. The CDR3 loop reads CASSLQGASTDTQYF. The CDR3 region has the DNA TGCGCCAGCAGCTTACAGGGGGCCAGCACAGATACGCAGTATTTT. Using reference TRBV5-1 and TRBJ2-3 for the parts outside the CDR3, the full variable domain is KAGVTQTPRYLIKTRGQQVTLSCSPISGHRSVSWYQQTPGQGLQFLFEYFSETQRNKGNFPGRFSGRQFSNSRSEMNVSTLELGDSALYLCASSLQGASTDTQYFGPGTRLTVL.